Listed here are 5 T cell receptor beta chains from one sample, sequenced in a study of T cells in Graves' hyperthyroidism and ophthalmopathy. The source material, RNA transcripts, was used to amplify TCR beta CDR3 regions. HTBI primers were the set used in a first-round RT-PCR of the TCR CDR3. MiXCR, run by TCRdb on the multiplex PCR reads, gives a single entry per CDR3 protein. The sample records 500,000 to 700,000 distinct CDR3 sequences, 15% to 20% being singletons. Material for sequencing was blood. The receptors stem from a woman younger than 35 with Graves' hyperthyroidism.

This clonotype was seen a single time. The chain employs TRBV11-2 and TRBJ2-5, with D possibly matching TRBD1 (5 bases). This CDR3 is 18 amino acids long. V gave up 6 bases and J gave up 6 bases, with 29 bases separating them. CDR1 is SGHAT, CDR2 FQNNGV, per germline. CDR3 residues: CASRGFRTWLDGVKTQYF. In DNA, the CDR3 is TGTGCCAGCAGAGGTTTTCGGACATGGCTCGATGGAGTTAAGACCCAGTACTTC.

This clonotype was seen ten or more times. The genes are TRBV10-3 and TRBJ2-3; D ambiguous. The length of the CDR3 is 12 residues. Trimming shortened V by 7 bases and J by 0 bases, and 5 bases separated the two germline ends. Germline V lookup: CDR1 ENHRY, CDR2 SYGVKD. CDR3 sequence: CAINHSTDTQYF. The CDR3, as DNA: TGTGCCATCAATCATAGCACAGATACGCAGTATTTT.

This clonotype was observed many times. The CDR3: CASSLRQSAPADTQYF. The CDR3 DNA is TGTGCCAGCAGTTTACGTCAAAGCGCGCCGGCGGATACGCAGTATTTT. The chain combines TRBV28 with TRBJ2-3, with no clear D. V gave up 2 bases and J gave up 6 bases, with 18 bases separating them. The length of the CDR3 is 16 residues. The V gene's germline CDR1 is MDHEN and CDR2 SYDVKM.

This clonotype was observed a few times. The chain carries TRBV12-3 or TRBV12-4 and TRBJ1-6; tentatively, D is TRBD1 (5 bases). Trimming left V 0 bases short and J 7 bases short, with 7 bases between. The CDR3 spans 14 residues. The CDR3 sequence is CASSLAGENSPLHF. CDR3 bases: TGTGCCAGCAGTTTAGCGGGGGAGAATTCACCCCTCCACTTT.

This clonotype has only a few counts. V usage is TRBV6-1 and J usage is TRBJ2-1; D uncertain. Per the germline V gene, CDR1 is MNHNS and CDR2 is SASEGT. The germline V and J ends were trimmed by 5 bases and 9 bases, with 14 bases remaining between them. This CDR3 spans 13 amino acids. The CDR3 sequence is CASSPYSGGEQFF. CDR3 coding DNA: TGTGCCAGCAGTCCCTACTCCGGTGGTGAGCAGTTCTTC.